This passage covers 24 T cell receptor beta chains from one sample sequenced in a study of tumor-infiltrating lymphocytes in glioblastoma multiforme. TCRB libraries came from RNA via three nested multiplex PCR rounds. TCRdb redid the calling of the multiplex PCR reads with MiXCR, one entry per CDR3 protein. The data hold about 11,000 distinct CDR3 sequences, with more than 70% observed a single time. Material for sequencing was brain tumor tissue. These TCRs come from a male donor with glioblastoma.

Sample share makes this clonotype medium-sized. Here the CDR3 DNA reads TGTGCCAGCAGTGAAGCCGGGGACGGGGAGCTGTTTTTT. This translates into CASSEAGDGELFF. This rearrangement joins TRBV6-1 to TRBJ2-2, with D possibly being TRBD2 (5 bases). Trimming took off 0 bases at V and 7 bases at J, with 6 bases between the two ends. There are 13 residues in the CDR3. Germline V gene sequence: CDR1 MNHNS, CDR2 SASEGT.

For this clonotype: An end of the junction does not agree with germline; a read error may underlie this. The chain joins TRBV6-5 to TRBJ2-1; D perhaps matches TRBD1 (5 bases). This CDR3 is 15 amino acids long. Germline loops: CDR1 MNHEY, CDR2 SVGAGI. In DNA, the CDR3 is TGTGCCAGCAGTTTGGGAACAGGCTCCTACAATGGGCAGTTCTTC. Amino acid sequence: CASSLGTGSYNGQFF.

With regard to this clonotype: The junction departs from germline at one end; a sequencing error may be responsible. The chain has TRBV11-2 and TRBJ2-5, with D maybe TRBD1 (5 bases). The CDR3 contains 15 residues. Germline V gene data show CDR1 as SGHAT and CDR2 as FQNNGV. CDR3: CASTLKGSGEETQYF. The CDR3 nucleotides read TGTGCCAGCACCTTAAAGGGGTCTGGTGAGGAGACCCAGTACTTC.

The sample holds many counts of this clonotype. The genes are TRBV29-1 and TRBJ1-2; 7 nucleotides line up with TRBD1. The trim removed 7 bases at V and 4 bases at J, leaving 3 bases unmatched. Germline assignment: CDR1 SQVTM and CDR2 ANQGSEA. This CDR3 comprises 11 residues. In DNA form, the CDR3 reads TGCAGCGCCGGGACAGCCTATGGCTACACCTTC. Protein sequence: CSAGTAYGYTF.

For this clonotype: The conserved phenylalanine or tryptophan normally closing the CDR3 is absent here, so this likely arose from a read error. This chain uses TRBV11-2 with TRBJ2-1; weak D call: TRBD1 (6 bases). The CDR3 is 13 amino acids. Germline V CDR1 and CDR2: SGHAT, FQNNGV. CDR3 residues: CASSLDRGSEQFL. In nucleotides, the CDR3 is TGTGCTAGTAGCTTAGATAGGGGGAGTGAGCAGTTCCTC.

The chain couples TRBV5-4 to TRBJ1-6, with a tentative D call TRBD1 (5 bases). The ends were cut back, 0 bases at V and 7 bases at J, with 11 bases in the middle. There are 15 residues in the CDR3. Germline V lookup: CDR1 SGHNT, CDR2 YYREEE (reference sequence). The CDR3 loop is CASSLAPTANSPLHF. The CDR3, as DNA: TGTGCCAGCAGCTTGGCCCCGACAGCAAATTCACCCCTCCACTTT.

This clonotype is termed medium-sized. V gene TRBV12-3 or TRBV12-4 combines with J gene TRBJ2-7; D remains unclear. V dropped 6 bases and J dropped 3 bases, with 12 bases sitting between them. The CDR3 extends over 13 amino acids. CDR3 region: CASSYVQSYEQYF. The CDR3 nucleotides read TGTGCCAGCAGCTATGTACAGAGCTACGAGCAGTACTTC.

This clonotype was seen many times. CDR3 sequence reads: CASSLFAGSDTQYF. DNA for the CDR3: TGTGCCAGCAGTTTATTTGCAGGGTCAGATACGCAGTATTTT. This chain joins TRBV28 and TRBJ2-3, with D maybe TRBD1 (5 bases). Germline V gene data show CDR1 as MDHEN and CDR2 as SYDVKM. V lost 1 base and J lost 4, with 9 bases in between. The CDR3 covers 14 residues.

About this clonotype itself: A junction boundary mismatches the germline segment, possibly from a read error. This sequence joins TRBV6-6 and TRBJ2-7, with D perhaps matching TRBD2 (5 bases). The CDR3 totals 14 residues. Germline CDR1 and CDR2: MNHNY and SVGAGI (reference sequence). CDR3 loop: CASNYGESSYEQYF. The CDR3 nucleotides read TGTGCCAGCAATTACGGGGAATCCTCCTACGAGCAGTACTTC.

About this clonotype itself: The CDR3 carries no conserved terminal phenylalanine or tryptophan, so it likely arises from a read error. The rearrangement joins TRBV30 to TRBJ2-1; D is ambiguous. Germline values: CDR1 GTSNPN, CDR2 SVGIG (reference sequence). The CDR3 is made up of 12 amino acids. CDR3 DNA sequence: TGTGCCCGGAGTGTACATGAATTGGTGCAGTTCGTC. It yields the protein CARSVHELVQFV.

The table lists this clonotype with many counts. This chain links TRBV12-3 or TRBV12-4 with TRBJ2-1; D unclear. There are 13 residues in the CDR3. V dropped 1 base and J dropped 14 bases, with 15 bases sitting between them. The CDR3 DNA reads TGTGCCAGCAGTTTAGATTCCGCCGGGCATAAGTTCTTC. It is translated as CASSLDSAGHKFF.

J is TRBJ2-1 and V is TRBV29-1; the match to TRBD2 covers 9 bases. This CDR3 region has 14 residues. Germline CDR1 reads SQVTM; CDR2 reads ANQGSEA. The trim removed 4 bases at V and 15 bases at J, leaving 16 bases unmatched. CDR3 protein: CSVGGRRGGNELFF. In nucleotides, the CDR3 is TGCAGCGTTGGGGGGCGGCGGGGGGGCAATGAACTGTTCTTC.

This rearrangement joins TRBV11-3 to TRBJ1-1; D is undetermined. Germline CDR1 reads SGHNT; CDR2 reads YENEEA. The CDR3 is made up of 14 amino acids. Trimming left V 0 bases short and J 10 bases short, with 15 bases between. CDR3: CASSLDDRANRAFF. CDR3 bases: TGTGCCAGCAGCTTAGATGACCGGGCGAATCGAGCTTTCTTT.

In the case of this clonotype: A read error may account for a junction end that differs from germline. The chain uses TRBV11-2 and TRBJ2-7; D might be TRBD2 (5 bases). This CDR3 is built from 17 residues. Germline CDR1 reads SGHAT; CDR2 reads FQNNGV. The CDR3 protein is CASSLVIGGSFSYEQYF. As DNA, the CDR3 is TGTGCCAGCAGCTTAGTTATTGGAGGCAGCTTCTCCTACGAGCAGTATTTC.

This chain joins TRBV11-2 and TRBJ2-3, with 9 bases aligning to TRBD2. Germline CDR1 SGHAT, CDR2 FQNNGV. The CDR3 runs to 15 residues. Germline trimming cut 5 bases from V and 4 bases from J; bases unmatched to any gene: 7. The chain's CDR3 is CASSVSGSLPDTQYF. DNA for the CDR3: TGTGCCAGCAGCGTTAGCGGGAGCCTCCCAGATACGCAGTATTTT.

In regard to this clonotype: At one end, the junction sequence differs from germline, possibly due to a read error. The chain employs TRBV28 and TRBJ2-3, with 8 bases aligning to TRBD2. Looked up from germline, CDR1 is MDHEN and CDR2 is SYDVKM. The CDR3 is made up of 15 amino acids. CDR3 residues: CARSFPSGLTDTQYF. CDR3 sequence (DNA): TGTGCCAGAAGTTTCCCTAGCGGGTTAACAGATACGCAGTATTTT.

CDR3 amino acids: CSARDGATNEKLFF. DNA for the CDR3: TGCAGTGCTAGAGACGGGGCAACTAATGAAAAACTGTTTTTT. The chain carries TRBV20-1 and TRBJ1-4; no clear D. CDR1 DFQATT and CDR2 SNEGSKA come from the germline V gene (reference sequence). The germline V and J ends were trimmed by 0 bases and 0 bases, with 5 bases remaining between them. The CDR3 is 14 amino acids.

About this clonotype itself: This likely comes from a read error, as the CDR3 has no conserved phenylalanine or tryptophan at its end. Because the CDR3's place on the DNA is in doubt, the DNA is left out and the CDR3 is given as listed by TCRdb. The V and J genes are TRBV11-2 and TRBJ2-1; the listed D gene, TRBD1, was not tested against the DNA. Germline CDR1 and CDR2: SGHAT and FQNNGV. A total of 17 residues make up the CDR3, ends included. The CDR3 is CASSLAVRGPSRNERFV.

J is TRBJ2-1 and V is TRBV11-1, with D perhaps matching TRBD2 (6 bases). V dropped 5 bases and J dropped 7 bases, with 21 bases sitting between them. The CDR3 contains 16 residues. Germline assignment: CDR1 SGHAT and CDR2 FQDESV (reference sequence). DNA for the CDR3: TGTGCCAGCAGCCTGTTGTGGGTGGCGGGACGTAATGAGCAGTTCTTC. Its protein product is CASSLLWVAGRNEQFF.

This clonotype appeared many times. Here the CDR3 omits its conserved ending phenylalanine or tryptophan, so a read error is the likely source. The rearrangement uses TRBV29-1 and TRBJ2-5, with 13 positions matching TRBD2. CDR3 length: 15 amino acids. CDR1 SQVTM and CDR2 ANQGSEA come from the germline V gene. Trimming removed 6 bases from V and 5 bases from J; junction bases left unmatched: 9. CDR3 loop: CSVEPTSGRLETQYL. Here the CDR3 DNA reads TGCAGCGTAGAACCGACTAGCGGGAGGTTGGAGACCCAGTACCTC.

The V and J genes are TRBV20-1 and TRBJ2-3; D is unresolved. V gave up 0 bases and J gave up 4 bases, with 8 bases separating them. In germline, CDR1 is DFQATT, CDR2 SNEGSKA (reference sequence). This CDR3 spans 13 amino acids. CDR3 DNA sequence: TGCAGTGCTAGAGAGGGTTTGTCAGATACGCAGTATTTT. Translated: CSAREGLSDTQYF.

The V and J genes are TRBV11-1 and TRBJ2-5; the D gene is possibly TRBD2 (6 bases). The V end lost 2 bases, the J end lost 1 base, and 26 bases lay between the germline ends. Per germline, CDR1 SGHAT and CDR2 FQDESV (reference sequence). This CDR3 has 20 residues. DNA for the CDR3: TGTGCCAGCAGCTTAACCCCTTTTTGGTCGGGACCGACTAGCCAAGAGACCCAGTACTTC. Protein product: CASSLTPFWSGPTSQETQYF.

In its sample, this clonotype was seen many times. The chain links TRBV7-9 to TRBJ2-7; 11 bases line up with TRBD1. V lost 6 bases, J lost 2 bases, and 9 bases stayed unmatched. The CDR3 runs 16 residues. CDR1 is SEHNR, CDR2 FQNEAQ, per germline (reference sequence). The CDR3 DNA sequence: TGTGCCAGCAGGAACACGGGACAGGGGGTAACCTACGAGCAGTACTTC. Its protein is CASRNTGQGVTYEQYF.

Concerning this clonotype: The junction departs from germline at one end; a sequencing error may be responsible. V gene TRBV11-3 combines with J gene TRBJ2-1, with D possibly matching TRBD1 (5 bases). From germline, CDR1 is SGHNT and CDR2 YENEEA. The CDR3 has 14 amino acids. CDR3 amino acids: CASSVSRTSNVQFF. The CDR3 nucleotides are TGTGCCAGCAGCGTTAGCAGGACAAGCAATGTGCAGTTCTTC. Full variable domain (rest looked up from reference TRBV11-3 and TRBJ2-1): EAGVVQSPRYKIIEKKQPVAFWCNPISGHNTLYWYLQNLGQGPELLIRYENEEAVDDSQLPKDRFSAERLKGVDSTLKIQPAELGDSAVYLCASSVSRTSNVQFFGPGTRLTVL.